Detailed here is one T cell receptor beta chain. This table comes from immunoSEQ multiplex PCR, and its TCRdb copy is limited to in-frame clones, with some not included. The table has about 260,000 clones, more than 80% seen once. Before they entered the study, exposed participants had met a COVID-19 case within 2 weeks. The source of the sample is a study of blood T cell repertoires in COVID-19. Study in general: Acute-phase and convalescent COVID-19 samples originated in the United States, Italy and Spain.

Germline lookup yields CDR1 SGHRS and CDR2 YFSETQ. V shed 4 bases and J 1 base; nucleotides not matched to a gene: 9. The CDR3 has 16 amino acids. Sequencing input: PBMCs or T cells enriched from blood (not recorded which). The chain joins TRBV5-1 to TRBJ2-5; 8 bases map to TRBD1. This TCR derives from a man aged 50 to 59 who had been exposed to COVID-19. CDR3 nucleotides: TGCGCCAGCAGCGTCCCCAGGGGGCGCATCCAAGAGACCCAGTACTTC. As protein: CASSVPRGRIQETQYF.